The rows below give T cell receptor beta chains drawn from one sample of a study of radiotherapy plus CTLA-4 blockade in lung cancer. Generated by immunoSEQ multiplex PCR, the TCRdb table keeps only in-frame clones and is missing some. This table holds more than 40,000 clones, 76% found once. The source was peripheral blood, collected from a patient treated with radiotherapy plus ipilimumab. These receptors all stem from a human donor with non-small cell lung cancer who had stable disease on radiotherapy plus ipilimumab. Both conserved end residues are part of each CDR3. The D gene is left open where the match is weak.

CASSRQGVYEQYF TRBV2 TRBD1 - 13
CSAREDRREYF TRBV20-1 - TRBJ2-3 11
CASSPSTRGTEQFF TRBV18 - TRBJ2-1 14
CASSQDSGHQDGYTF TRBV7-9 - TRBJ1-2 15
CASSLRVRRNEQFF TRBV11-2 - TRBJ2-1 14
CASSVGTGLTEAFF TRBV9 TRBD1 TRBJ1-1 14
CASSRGTSRPETQYF TRBV13 TRBD2 TRBJ2-5 15
CASSLRDRTYEQYF TRBV5-8 TRBD1 TRBJ2-7 14
CASSERREWNYGYTF TRBV6-1 - TRBJ1-2 15
CASSPASSGGRDTQYF TRBV18 TRBD2 TRBJ2-3 16
CASSLGRTGGSYEQYF TRBV7-6 TRBD1 TRBJ2-7 16
CASMGGGTTDTQYF TRBV28 TRBD2 TRBJ2-3 14
CASSSGTGSYNEQFF TRBV7-8 TRBD1 TRBJ2-1 15